The rows below give T cell receptor beta chains drawn from one sample of a study of blood T cell repertoires in COVID-19. Assay used: immunoSEQ multiplex PCR; TCRdb lists only in-frame clones, some missing. The sample lists approximately 150,000 clones, more than 75% occurring once. Sequencing input: peripheral blood. These receptors were collected from a woman in her 70s with acute or convalescent COVID-19. Both conserved end residues are part of each CDR3. The D gene is left open where the match is weak. Size tells how often a clone was seen (once, few, many) or the class of an expanded clone, and some rows leave it out.

j_call,clone_size,v_call,d_call,cdr3_nt,cdr3_aa
TRBJ2-2,NA,TRBV24-1,NA,TGTGCCACCAGTGATTTGCGGGGGAACACCGGGGAGCTGTTTTTT,CATSDLRGNTGELFF
TRBJ1-2,NA,TRBV28,NA,TGTGCCAGCAGTTTAGACAGGAACTATGGCTACACCTTC,CASSLDRNYGYTF
TRBJ2-2,NA,TRBV7-7,TRBD2,TGTGCTAGCAGCCCCGCCGGGACTAGCTTACTGACCGGGGAGCTGTTTTTT,CASSPAGTSLLTGELFF
TRBJ1-5,once,TRBV27,NA,TGTGCCAGCAGTTTATCCTTGGACAGCTACAATCAGCCCCAGCATTTT,CASSLSLDSYNQPQHF
TRBJ2-7,NA,TRBV28,NA,TGTGCCAGCGGGACACCATACGAGCAGTACTTC,CASGTPYEQYF
TRBJ1-5,NA,TRBV19,NA,TGTGCCAGTGCGGGAGGGGGCAATCAGCCCCAGCATTTT,CASAGGGNQPQHF
TRBJ2-7,NA,TRBV7-9,NA,TGTGCCAGCAGCTTAGAAGGAGGAGGACCCTACGAGCAGTACTTC,CASSLEGGGPYEQYF
TRBJ1-2,once,TRBV7-8,TRBD1,TGTGCCAGCGCCGCTAGACGGACAGGGGCTTCTAACTATGGCTACACCTTC,CASAARRTGASNYGYTF
TRBJ2-6,NA,TRBV5-5,TRBD1,TGTGCCAGCAGCCCGGACAGGGGGACTGGGGCCAACGTCCTGACTTTC,CASSPDRGTGANVLTF
TRBJ2-7,NA,TRBV7-2,TRBD1,TGTGCCAGCAGCGCCCGGACAGGGGGAAGCTACGAGCAGTACTTC,CASSARTGGSYEQYF
TRBJ2-3,once,TRBV20-1,NA,TGCAGTGCTCACCGGGGAGATACGCAGTATTTT,CSAHRGDTQYF
TRBJ1-1,once,TRBV18,TRBD1,TGTGCCAGCTCACAGACAGGGGTTGACACTGAAGCTTTCTTT,CASSQTGVDTEAFF
TRBJ2-3,NA,TRBV28,TRBD1,TGTGCCAGCAGTTCCCAACAGGGGTCAGATACGCAGTATTTT,CASSSQQGSDTQYF
TRBJ1-6,few,TRBV24-1,TRBD1,TGTGCCACCAGTGACCACCGGGACAGAGGGACTAGTTCACCCCTCCACTTT,CATSDHRDRGTSSPLHF
TRBJ1-4,NA,TRBV13,NA,TGTGCCAGCAGCTTGGGCGGGGCCACTAATGAAAAACTGTTTTTT,CASSLGGATNEKLFF
TRBJ1-4,NA,TRBV19,TRBD1,TGTGCCAGTAGTACAGGGGGCAACGAAAAACTGTTTTTT,CASSTGGNEKLFF
TRBJ1-1,NA,TRBV6-5,NA,TGTGCCAGCAGCGAGCCTAACACTGAAGCTTTCTTT,CASSEPNTEAFF
TRBJ1-1,NA,TRBV19,NA,TGTGCCAGTAATCAGAACACTGAAGCTTTCTTT,CASNQNTEAFF
TRBJ2-7,NA,TRBV6-6,TRBD1,TGTGCCAGCAGACTGGGACAGGGGGCCTACGAGCAGTACTTC,CASRLGQGAYEQYF
TRBJ2-5,NA,TRBV3-1/TRBV3-2,NA,TGTGCCAGCAGCCAAGGAGACGTCGGGGCCCAGTACTTC,CASSQGDVGAQYF
TRBJ1-2,NA,TRBV10-1,NA,TGCGCCAGCAGAGAGGTCCGTGTTCGGCAGGGTCACTATGGCTACACCTTC,CASREVRVRQGHYGYTF
TRBJ1-4,NA,TRBV28,NA,TGTGCCAGCAGTTGGGTAGCCGAAAAACTGTTTTTT,CASSWVAEKLFF
TRBJ2-6,NA,TRBV28,NA,TGTGCCAGCATGACAGGACTTTCTGGGGCCAACGTCCTGACTTTC,CASMTGLSGANVLTF
TRBJ2-2,NA,TRBV5-1,NA,TGCGCCAGCAGCTTGGAAGCTCGCACCGGGGAGCTGTTTTTT,CASSLEARTGELFF
TRBJ2-7,once,TRBV5-4,NA,TGTGCCAGCAGCTTTCCAGGATCCCGTATAATCGAGCAGTACTTC,CASSFPGSRIIEQYF